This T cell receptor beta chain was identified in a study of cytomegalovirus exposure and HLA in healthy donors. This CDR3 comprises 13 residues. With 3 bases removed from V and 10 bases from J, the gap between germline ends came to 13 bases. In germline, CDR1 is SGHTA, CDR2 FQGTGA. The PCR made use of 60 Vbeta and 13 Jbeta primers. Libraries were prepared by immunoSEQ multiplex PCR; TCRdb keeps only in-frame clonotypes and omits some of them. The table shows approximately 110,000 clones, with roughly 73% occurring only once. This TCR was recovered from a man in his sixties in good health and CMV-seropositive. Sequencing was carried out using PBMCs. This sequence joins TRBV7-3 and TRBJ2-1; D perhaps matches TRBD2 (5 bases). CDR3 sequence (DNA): TGTGCCAGCAGCTTTACTAGAATAGGCGAGCAGTTCTTC. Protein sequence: CASSFTRIGEQFF. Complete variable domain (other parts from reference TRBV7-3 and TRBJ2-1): GAGVSQTPSNKVTEKGKYVELRCDPISGHTALYWYRQSLGQGPEFLIYFQGTGAADDSGLPNDRFFAVRPEGSVSTLKIQRTERGDSAVYLCASSFTRIGEQFFGPGTRLTVL.